Listed here is a single T cell receptor (beta chain). Its antigen is still unknown. The germline CDR1 and CDR2 sequences are SGHNT and YENEEA. V dropped 1 base and J dropped 15 bases, with 19 bases sitting between them. The CDR3 contains 14 residues. Sequenced material consisted of expressed TCRB transcripts (all of the isolated RNA was reverse transcribed). Clones were read by immunoSEQ multiplex PCR, and TCRdb kept only the in-frame ones, dropping some. The table includes 500,000 to 850,000 clones, more than 13% detected once. The sample originates from a study of beta chain features in type 1 diabetes. Study-level points and caveats: For Type 1 diabetes patients, all four CD4+ subsets carried TCRB CDR3s that were moderately but significantly shorter.

The clonotype comes from a man aged 18-30 years with type 1 diabetes. The chain links TRBV11-3 to TRBJ2-1, with D perhaps matching TRBD2 (7 bases). Sequencing used naive CD4+ T cells from blood. The CDR3 nucleotides are TGTGCCAGCAGCTTAGGTTCCCTCGGGGGGCACCCGTTCTTC. This encodes CASSLGSLGGHPFF. Drawing the rest from reference TRBV11-3 and TRBJ2-1, the complete variable domain is EAGVVQSPRYKIIEKKQPVAFWCNPISGHNTLYWYLQNLGQGPELLIRYENEEAVDDSQLPKDRFSAERLKGVDSTLKIQPAELGDSAVYLCASSLGSLGGHPFFGPGTRLTVL.